This TCR beta chain was retrieved from a study of human T cells and chemical hapten exposure. The sample holds many counts of this clonotype. Time point specified: pre-sensitization, week 0. Treatment of the sample: therapeutic diphenylcyclopropenone sensitization with weekly scalp DPC. Prior to application of each patch test, blood was drawn. Trimming removed 10 bases at V and 5 bases at J, with 12 bases between. Germline values: CDR1 MNHEY, CDR2 SVGAGI. The length of the CDR3 is 12 residues. One entry per CDR3 protein, called by TCRdb with MiXCR from the RACE reads. The sample records under 300,000 distinct CDR3 sequences, roughly 8% being singletons.

This sample comprised whole blood, obtained in connection with sensitization to the hapten diphenylcyclopropenone (DPC). The source is a man aged 18-30 years with alopecia areata. Some clones in this sample may be carry-over from other donors' samples. This rearrangement joins TRBV6-5 to TRBJ1-5; possible D gene TRBD1, 5 bases. The CDR3 DNA reads TGTGCCACGGGGGAGGATTATCAGCCCCAGCATTTT. Translating it yields CATGEDYQPQHF.